These 27 T cell receptor beta chains were sequenced from one sample in a study of T cells after yellow fever vaccination. TCRdb re-called the 5' RACE reads with MiXCR, one entry per CDR3 protein. Among about 140,000 distinct CDR3 sequences, approximately 7.7% were seen once, and the ten largest hold 0.73%. Material: CD4+ T cells sorted from PBMCs, obtained 5 days after the yellow fever booster vaccination. The receptors come from a young man who received the YFV17D yellow fever vaccine.

This clonotype was detected ten times or more. CDR3 coding DNA: TGTGCCAGCAGCCAAGGGACAGGTCCCCCCTACGAGCAGTACTTC. Translating gives CASSQGTGPPYEQYF. The chain combines TRBV21-1 with TRBJ2-7; the DNA was not used to check the table's D call, TRBD1. TRBV21-1 is a listed pseudogene. This CDR3 has 15 amino acids.

This clonotype appeared many times. This chain joins TRBV5-6 and TRBJ2-1; 9 bases are a match to TRBD2. The CDR3 runs to 14 residues. The ends lost 4 bases at V and 12 bases at J; junction bases unmatched: 11. From germline, CDR1 is SGHDT and CDR2 YYEEEE. The CDR3 region is CASSTPAGGPRQFF. The DNA for the CDR3 is TGTGCCAGCAGCACCCCGGCGGGAGGGCCGCGGCAGTTCTTC.

Concerning this clonotype itself: A much bigger clone sits one base away, suggesting this may be a read error. This sequence joins TRBV7-9 and TRBJ2-7, with TRBD1 identical over 7 bases. This CDR3 comprises 14 residues. With 4 bases clipped from V and 4 bases from J, the junction kept 7 bases outside the gene matches. Germline V gene lookup returns CDR1 SEHNR and CDR2 FQNEAQ (reference sequence). CDR3: CASSSTTTGYEQYF. In nucleotides, the CDR3 is TGTGCCAGCAGCTCAACAACGACAGGGTACGAGCAGTACTTC. The variable domain in full, completed from reference TRBV7-9 and TRBJ2-7, reads DTGVSQNPRHKITKRGQNVTFRCDPISEHNRLYWYRQTLGQGPEFLTYFQNEAQLEKSRLLSDRFSAERPKGSFSTLEIQRTEQGDSAMYLCASSSTTTGYEQYFGPGTRLTVT.

Many counts were recorded for this clonotype. This chain links TRBV7-2 with TRBJ2-7, with D possibly called TRBD1 or TRBD2 (5 bases each). The V gene lost 3 bases and the J gene lost 2 bases, with 11 bases spanning the gap. The CDR3 runs 14 residues. CDR1 and CDR2 from the germline V gene are SGHTA and FQGNSA. For the CDR3, the DNA is TGTGCCAGCAGCTTGAGGGGTTCTCCCTACGAGCAGTACTTC. This encodes CASSLRGSPYEQYF.

The CDR3 protein is CSAPRTSDAKNIQYF. The CDR3 DNA is TGCAGTGCCCCAAGGACTTCCGACGCCAAAAACATTCAGTACTTC. The chain joins TRBV20-1 to TRBJ2-4; TRBD2 might be the D (5 bases). The CDR3 spans 15 residues. Trimming removed 6 bases at V and 1 base at J, with 16 bases between. Per germline, CDR1 DFQATT and CDR2 SNEGSKA (reference sequence).

At least ten counts were recorded for this clonotype. DNA for the CDR3: TGTGCCAGCAGCTCGGGCCTTAACACCGGGGAGCTGTTTTTT. This encodes CASSSGLNTGELFF. The J gene is TRBJ2-2, the V gene TRBV7-3; D is undetermined. The CDR3 extends over 14 amino acids. Germline CDR1 reads SGHTA; CDR2 reads FQGTGA. Trimming removed 4 bases at V and 2 bases at J, with 8 bases between.

The sample holds many counts of this clonotype. CDR3 coding DNA: TGCAGTGATGTGCAACCGGGACAATCCTACGAGCAGTACTTC. Amino acid sequence: CSDVQPGQSYEQYF. The rearrangement uses TRBV20-1 and TRBJ2-7; a weak D match, TRBD1 (6 bases). This CDR3 is 14 amino acids long. Germline-derived CDR1 and CDR2 are DFQATT and SNEGSKA (reference sequence). Deletions cut 7 bases from V and 1 base from J, with 17 bases between.

At least ten counts were recorded for this clonotype. The chain couples TRBV7-9 to TRBJ1-1; D ambiguous. This CDR3 comprises 13 residues. Germline V CDR1 and CDR2: SEHNR, FQNEAQ (reference sequence). Trimming pared 1 base from V and 4 bases from J, leaving 7 bases between. DNA for the CDR3: TGTGCCAGCAGCTTAGGGGCGGCCACTGAAGCTTTCTTT. Encoded protein: CASSLGAATEAFF.

This clonotype was picked up a small number of times. The chain has TRBV7-2 and TRBJ2-7; tentatively, D is TRBD1 (6 bases). The V end was cut by 5 bases, the J end by 7 bases, with 24 bases between. This CDR3 spans 16 amino acids. The germline CDR1 and CDR2 sequences are SGHTA and FQGNSA. This chain's CDR3 is CASSPLPIQGKIEQYF. The CDR3 region has the DNA TGTGCCAGCAGCCCGCTTCCCATACAGGGAAAGATAGAGCAGTACTTC.

This clonotype was recorded at least ten times. This rearrangement joins TRBV28 to TRBJ2-5; 8 bases are shared with TRBD2. The trim removed 4 bases at V and 1 base at J, leaving 5 bases unmatched. The CDR3 runs to 15 residues. Per the germline V gene, CDR1 is MDHEN and CDR2 is SYDVKM. The CDR3 reads CASSSAGAGQETQYF. The CDR3 DNA sequence: TGTGCCAGCAGTTCAGCGGGAGCGGGCCAAGAGACCCAGTACTTC.

This clonotype has a count of ten or more. The chain carries TRBV24-1 and TRBJ2-5, with TRBD1 matching over 12 bases. In germline, CDR1 is KGHDR, CDR2 SFDVKD. J lost 5 bases, V lost 3 bases, and 9 bases had no gene match. This CDR3 has 17 amino acids. For the CDR3, the DNA is TGTGCCACCAGTGATCCCCCCGGGACAGGGGGCGATGAGACCCAGTACTTC. Translation gives CATSDPPGTGGDETQYF.

This clonotype was counted ten times or more. The V gene is TRBV29-1, the J gene TRBJ1-1, with TRBD1 identical over 7 bases. Germline V CDR1 and CDR2: SQVTM, ANQGSEA. Trimming removed 8 bases from V and 4 bases from J; junction bases left unmatched: 10. The CDR3 contains 13 residues. The CDR3 DNA is TGCAGCTTTGGACAGGCCCGGGGCACTGAAGCTTTCTTT. Translation: CSFGQARGTEAFF. The full variable domain, in which reference TRBV29-1 and TRBJ1-1 provide the parts outside the CDR3, is SAVISQKPSRDICQRGTSLTIQCQVDSQVTMMFWYRQQPGQSLTLIATANQGSEATYESGFVIDKFPISRPNLTFSTLTVSNMSPEDSSIYLCSFGQARGTEAFFGQGTRLTVV.

The table lists this clonotype with many counts. J is TRBJ2-1 and V is TRBV18, with 8 bases lining up with TRBD2. The V segment lost 2 bases and the J segment 7 bases; nucleotides outside the gene matches: 7. The CDR3 loop spans 15 amino acids. Germline assignment: CDR1 KGHSH and CDR2 LQKENI. This CDR3 is CASSPGGRLRNEQFF. The CDR3 DNA reads TGTGCCAGCTCACCAGGCGGGAGGCTAAGGAATGAGCAGTTCTTC.

There are many counts of this clonotype. The chain recombines TRBV4-2 with TRBJ2-7, with a tentative D call TRBD1 (5 bases). The germline gives CDR1 LGHNA, CDR2 YNFKEQ. CDR3 length: 16 amino acids. V was pared by 4 bases and J by 2 bases, with 18 bases between. The CDR3 nucleotides are TGTGCCAGCAGCCCCCCCAGAGGAGTAGGGGCCTACGAGCAGTACTTC. Translated, it gives CASSPPRGVGAYEQYF.

At least ten counts were recorded for this clonotype. The rearrangement links TRBV5-1 to TRBJ2-7, with 11 bases identical to TRBD2. The CDR3 is 15 residues long. Trimming removed 3 bases from V and 0 bases from J; junction bases left unmatched: 2. CDR1 is SGHRS, CDR2 YFSETQ, per germline. CDR3 region: CASSSSGRPSYEQYF. The CDR3 bases are TGCGCCAGCAGCTCTAGCGGGAGGCCCTCCTACGAGCAGTACTTC.

As regards this clonotype: A much larger clone differs by one base, so this may be a read error. The chain links TRBV5-1 to TRBJ2-1; tentatively, D is TRBD2 (5 bases). The CDR3 has 15 amino acids. Germline CDR1 reads SGHRS; CDR2 reads YFSETQ. DNA for the CDR3: TGCGCCGGCAGCTTGTTTGCGTCCCCGGGGAATGAGCAGTTCTTC. Its translation is CAGSLFASPGNEQFF.

This clonotype came up a few times. CDR3 DNA sequence: TGTGCCATCAGGGGGCAGGGAGGCAATCAGCCCCAGCATTTT. Its protein is CAIRGQGGNQPQHF. The chain combines TRBV10-3 with TRBJ1-5; D possibly corresponds to TRBD1 (5 bases). This CDR3 contains 14 residues. Germline V gene sequence: CDR1 ENHRY, CDR2 SYGVKD. V lost 6 bases and J lost 2, with 11 bases in between.

This clonotype was observed a handful of times. This chain links TRBV7-6 with TRBJ1-2; D is undetermined. Germline V gives CDR1 SGHVS, CDR2 FNYEAQ. Deletions cut 1 base from V and 5 bases from J, with 8 bases between. There are 13 residues in the CDR3. CDR3 protein: CASSLGSKYGYTF. In nucleotides, the CDR3 is TGTGCCAGCAGCTTAGGCAGCAAATATGGCTACACCTTC.

This clonotype was counted many times. The chain joins TRBV6-5 to TRBJ2-1, with no clear D. Germline CDR1 reads MNHEY; CDR2 reads SVGAGI. This CDR3 has 15 residues. The V end lost 2 bases, the J end lost 7 bases, and 15 bases lay between the germline ends. DNA for the CDR3: TGTGCCAGCAGTTACCCTCAAGGACCGCGGAATGAGCAGTTCTTC. Protein sequence: CASSYPQGPRNEQFF.

Concerning this clonotype: A read error may produce the germline difference seen at one junction end. The chain employs TRBV18 and TRBJ1-1; 7 nucleotides line up with TRBD1. The germline V gene encodes CDR1 KGHSH and CDR2 LQKENI. The CDR3 is 16 residues long. The CDR3 is CASAPRDRGTDTEAFF. The CDR3 region has the DNA TGTGCCAGCGCACCCCGGGACAGAGGGACGGACACTGAAGCTTTCTTT.

This clonotype was seen ten or more times. V and J are TRBV25-1 and TRBJ2-7; TRBD1 might be the D (5 bases). Trimming left V 3 bases short and J 5 bases short, with 5 bases between. The germline V gene has CDR1 MGHDK and CDR2 SYGVNS. CDR3 length: 11 residues. CDR3 region: CASSETDEQYF. The CDR3 bases are TGTGCCAGCAGTGAGACAGACGAGCAGTACTTC.

The chain couples TRBV3-1 to TRBJ2-1; D remains unclear. V was pared by 1 base and J by 4 bases, with 11 bases between. Germline V gene sequence: CDR1 LGHDT, CDR2 YNNKEL (reference sequence). The CDR3 extends over 15 amino acids. The CDR3 region has the DNA TGTGCCAGCAGCCAAGGGCCTAGTCATTACAATGAGCAGTTCTTC. This sequence encodes CASSQGPSHYNEQFF.

In its sample, this clonotype was seen many times. The chain recombines TRBV12-3 or TRBV12-4 with TRBJ2-7; possibly TRBD1 or TRBD2 for D (5 bases each). The CDR3 is 14 residues long. V lost 6 bases to trimming and J lost 4 bases, with 16 bases between them. CDR3 bases: TGTGCCAGCAGCCCCGGCGTGGGGGTTTACGAGCAGTACTTC. Its protein product is CASSPGVGVYEQYF.

This clonotype was recorded at least ten times. The chain has TRBV3-1 and TRBJ1-4, with D possibly being TRBD1 (5 bases). V lost 2 bases to trimming and J lost 8 bases, with 12 bases between them. Germline V gene lookup returns CDR1 LGHDT and CDR2 YNNKEL (reference sequence). The CDR3 loop spans 14 amino acids. This CDR3 reads CASSQRQGQEKLFF. The CDR3 DNA reads TGTGCCAGCAGCCAACGCCAGGGTCAAGAAAAACTGTTTTTT.

In the case of this clonotype: A much larger clone differs by one base, so this may be a read error. The genes are TRBV5-1 and TRBJ2-5; D unclear. This CDR3 is built from 12 residues. In germline, CDR1 is SGHRS, CDR2 YFSETQ. The CDR3 region has the DNA TGCGCCGGCAGCTTGGCCGAAGAGACCCAGTACTTC. Protein: CAGSLAEETQYF.

This clonotype was seen at least ten times. The J gene is TRBJ2-3, the V gene TRBV7-2, with 15 bases aligning to TRBD2. The CDR3 is made up of 16 amino acids. The germline V gene encodes CDR1 SGHTA and CDR2 FQGNSA. J gave up 3 bases and V 9 bases, and 7 bases lay outside the gene matches. The CDR3, as DNA: TGTGCCAGTCAAAAGGGACTAGCGGGAGGTACAGATACGCAGTATTTT. Its translation: CASQKGLAGGTDTQYF.

At least ten counts were recorded for this clonotype. This chain uses TRBV5-1 with TRBJ2-1; either TRBD1 or TRBD2 may fit D (5 bases each). V lost 4 bases to trimming and J lost 5 bases, with 13 bases between them. The CDR3 runs 14 residues. Germline CDR1 reads SGHRS; CDR2 reads YFSETQ. The CDR3: CASSTSGTHNEQFF. In nucleotides, the CDR3 is TGCGCCAGCAGCACCTCCGGGACCCACAATGAGCAGTTCTTC.